This T cell receptor beta chain originates from a study of shared clonotypes between healthy human individuals. On the study more broadly: Researchers drew samples from two women and three men aged 18 to 49. There were three CD4 naive, three CD4 memory, two CD8 naive and one CD8 memory plates per donor. Findings and limits, study-wide: Researchers found naive subsets generally carried larger estimated richness than memory subsets. The study's rarefaction showed incomplete sorted-subset sequencing despite large depth.

Assay: immunoSEQ multiplex PCR; the TCRdb copy retains only in-frame clones and omits some. The data contain 2 million to 2.5 million clones, roughly 95% of them singletons. A note on this clone: Antigen unknown.

The CDR3 is 11 residues long. CDR1 SNHLY and CDR2 FYNNEI come from the germline V gene. V was cut by 6 bases and J by 4 bases, with 6 bases left in between. The chain uses TRBV2 and TRBJ1-2; D is perhaps TRBD1 (5 bases). Sequenced input: naive CD4+ T cells sorted from blood. Subset noted: CD45RA+ positively selected. This clonotype was sampled from a man aged 18 to 35 in good health. The DNA of the CDR3 is TGTGCCAGCAGCAGGGTCTATGGCTACACCTTC. As protein: CASSRVYGYTF.